One sample yielded the 26 T cell receptor beta chains listed below, sequenced in a study of cytotoxic CD8 clonotypes in ibrutinib-treated CLL (dated by TCRdb to about 2021). The library was produced with the immunoSEQ multiplex PCR assay. TCRdb holds this immuneACCESS table with in-frame rearrangements only. Some clones are missing; in checked studies, unresolved V genes explain under half, and the rest has no known cause. This sample comprises 330,000 or so clones, approximately 67% of them detected only once. The top ten clonotypes cover roughly 6% of the sample. The specimen comprised PBMCs, sampled after 36 months of ibrutinib treatment. These receptors were collected from a human donor with chronic lymphocytic leukemia.

This rearrangement joins TRBV7-6 to TRBJ2-2, with TRBD2 matching over 10 bases. The CDR3 spans 17 residues. Germline-derived CDR1 and CDR2 are SGHVS and FNYEAQ. With V trimmed by 10 bases and J by 0 bases, 11 bases remained unmatched. The CDR3 reads CATHRGAGGPNTGELFF. The CDR3 region has the DNA TGTGCCACCCACCGCGGAGCGGGGGGGCCGAACACCGGGGAGCTGTTTTTT.

The chain has TRBV5-1 and TRBJ2-7; 9 bases agree with TRBD2. Germline CDR1 is SGHRS and CDR2 is YFSETQ. This CDR3 has 15 residues. The J segment lost 2 bases and the V segment lost 4 bases, leaving 7 bases of the junction unmatched. The chain's CDR3 is CASSRAGTSPYEQYF. The CDR3 DNA follows: TGCGCCAGCAGCCGAGCCGGGACTAGCCCCTACGAGCAGTACTTC.

CDR3 residues: CASRAMDRGKDEQFF. CDR3 nucleotide sequence: TGTGCCAGCAGGGCAATGGACAGGGGTAAAGATGAGCAGTTCTTC. This chain links TRBV25-1 with TRBJ2-1; 9 bases align to TRBD1. The ends lost 6 bases at V and 8 bases at J; junction bases unmatched: 11. Germline-derived CDR1 and CDR2 are MGHDK and SYGVNS. The CDR3 loop spans 15 amino acids.

The chain recombines TRBV19 with TRBJ1-6; tentative D call: TRBD1 (5 bases). V lost 6 bases to trimming and J lost 6 bases, with 18 bases between them. The V gene's germline CDR1 is LNHDA and CDR2 SQIVND (reference sequence). This CDR3 spans 16 amino acids. The CDR3 nucleotides read TGTGCCAGTAGCCATGGGGGTAGATTGGGTAATTCACCCCTCCACTTT. This sequence encodes CASSHGGRLGNSPLHF.

As DNA, the CDR3 is TGTGCCAGCAGTAAGAGACAGAATAGCAATCAGCCCCAGCATTTT. This codes for CASSKRQNSNQPQHF. The rearrangement joins TRBV6-1 to TRBJ1-5, with a weak D call TRBD1 (5 bases). V shed 5 bases and J shed 0 bases, with 11 bases lying between them. The CDR3 contains 15 residues. Germline loops: CDR1 MNHNS, CDR2 SASEGT.

The chain combines TRBV6-1 with TRBJ1-2; perhaps TRBD1 as D (6 bases). The germline V gene has CDR1 MNHNS and CDR2 SASEGT. With 0 bases removed from V and 7 bases from J, the gap between germline ends came to 12 bases. The CDR3 is 14 amino acids. CDR3 sequence (DNA): TGTGCCAGCAGTGAAGCATCAGGGGCGCGTGGCTACACCTTC. It encodes CASSEASGARGYTF.

The V gene is TRBV6-6, the J gene TRBJ2-3; D not resolved. The germline V gene encodes CDR1 MNHNY and CDR2 SVGAGI (reference sequence). V lost 4 bases to trimming and J lost 4 bases, with 9 bases between them. CDR3 length: 13 residues. Here the CDR3 DNA reads TGTGCCAGCAGTTCACACAACGCAGATACGCAGTATTTT. Its protein is CASSSHNADTQYF.

This clone was seen once. The CDR3 DNA follows: TGTGCCAGCAGAGACAGGGAATTGGGCCAAGATACGCAGTATTTT. Encoded protein: CASRDRELGQDTQYF. The V gene is TRBV6-1, the J gene TRBJ2-3, with 7 bases matching TRBD1. The CDR3 has 15 residues. Germline V lookup: CDR1 MNHNS, CDR2 SASEGT. V was pared by 6 bases and J by 5 bases, with 11 bases of the junction left unmatched.

This clone occurred once. This chain connects TRBV6-5 to TRBJ1-1; D gene ambiguous. Between the trimmed V and J ends, which lost 2 bases and 5 bases, there was a span of 6 bases. CDR1 is MNHEY and CDR2 is SVGAGI in the germline V gene. The CDR3 is 12 amino acids. CDR3 region: CASSYMGTEAFF. The CDR3 DNA follows: TGTGCCAGCAGTTACATGGGAACTGAAGCTTTCTTT.

The chain combines TRBV13 with TRBJ2-2, with D unclear. V lost 3 bases to trimming and J lost 6 bases, with 11 bases between them. In germline, CDR1 is PRHDT, CDR2 FYEKMQ (reference sequence). This CDR3 spans 14 amino acids. The CDR3 region has the DNA TGTGCCAGCAGCTTCCCTAGTTTCTCCGGGGAGCTGTTTTTT. It yields the protein CASSFPSFSGELFF.

This sequence joins TRBV2 and TRBJ2-5, with 8 bases lining up with TRBD2. CDR1 is SNHLY, CDR2 FYNNEI, per germline. There are 15 residues in the CDR3. V shed 2 bases and J 5 bases; nucleotides not matched to a gene: 7. The CDR3 reads CASSENLAGKETQYF. DNA for the CDR3: TGTGCCAGCAGTGAAAATTTAGCGGGGAAGGAGACCCAGTACTTC.

CDR3 amino acids: CASSRKTGGTGSGEQYF. The CDR3 region has the DNA TGCGCCAGCAGCCGAAAAACAGGAGGGACAGGGTCCGGCGAGCAGTACTTC. The chain couples TRBV5-1 to TRBJ2-7, with TRBD1 matching over 9 bases. Germline CDR1 is SGHRS and CDR2 is YFSETQ. The trim removed 4 bases at V and 6 bases at J, leaving 17 bases unmatched. CDR3 length: 17 amino acids.

The chain joins TRBV7-2 to TRBJ1-1; D ambiguous. In germline, CDR1 is SGHTA, CDR2 FQGNSA. This CDR3 contains 15 residues. V was pared by 0 bases and J by 1 base, with 9 bases between. The CDR3 spells CASSLAHQENTEAFF. The DNA for the CDR3 is TGTGCCAGCAGCTTAGCCCATCAAGAGAACACTGAAGCTTTCTTT.

The genes are TRBV28 and TRBJ1-2, with 8 bases identical to TRBD1. The germline V gene has CDR1 MDHEN and CDR2 SYDVKM. The CDR3 is 16 residues long. V was clipped by 5 bases and J by 0 bases; unmatched bases: 8. The CDR3 DNA sequence: TGTGCCAGCAGTAACACCATGGACAGGGCTAACTATGGCTACACCTTC. It codes for CASSNTMDRANYGYTF.

The V call is TRBV27, the J call TRBJ2-7; TRBD2 matches 14 bases. The CDR3 totals 16 residues. The germline CDR1 and CDR2 sequences are MNHEY and SMNVEV (reference sequence). V trimming: 5 bases; J trimming: 6 bases; junction bases outside the gene matches: 9. The CDR3 spells CASSLRTSGGTGEQYF. CDR3 bases: TGTGCCAGCAGTCTCCGGACTAGCGGGGGGACTGGCGAGCAGTACTTC.

The CDR3 nucleotides are TGTGCCACCCACACAGATACGCAGTATTTT. Amino acids: CATHTDTQYF. V usage is TRBV6-6 and J usage is TRBJ2-3, with unresolved D. Germline loops: CDR1 MNHNY, CDR2 SVGAGI (reference sequence). V shed 10 bases and J shed 2 bases, with 4 bases lying between them. CDR3 length equals 10 residues.

The chain uses TRBV7-9 and TRBJ2-2, with 9 bases that match TRBD2. CDR1 and CDR2 from the germline V gene are SEHNR and FQNEAQ (reference sequence). The CDR3 totals 18 residues. Trimming removed 1 base from V and 3 bases from J; junction bases left unmatched: 9. CDR3 DNA sequence: TGTGCCAGCAGCTTAGGGGTTAGCGGGAGCTCCTACACCGGGGAGCTGTTTTTT. The encoded protein is CASSLGVSGSSYTGELFF.

V usage is TRBV7-2 and J usage is TRBJ2-7; weak D call: TRBD2 (6 bases). Per the germline V gene, CDR1 is SGHTA and CDR2 is FQGNSA. The CDR3 is 12 amino acids. V was pared by 1 base and J by 6 bases, with 7 bases between. In DNA, the CDR3 is TGTGCCAGCAGCTTAGGGAGGGTCGAGCAGTACTTC. Amino acid sequence: CASSLGRVEQYF. Using reference TRBV7-2 and TRBJ2-7 for the parts outside the CDR3, the full variable domain is GAGVSQSPSNKVTEKGKDVELRCDPISGHTALYWYRQSLGQGLEFLIYFQGNSAPDKSGLPSDRFSAERTGGSVSTLTIQRTQQEDSAVYLCASSLGRVEQYFGPGTRLTVT.

The rearrangement uses TRBV19 and TRBJ1-1, with TRBD1 matching over 11 bases. Trimming at V came to 8 bases and at J to 5 bases, leaving 4 bases not matched to a gene. The CDR3 spans 13 residues. Germline V gives CDR1 LNHDA, CDR2 SQIVND (reference sequence). CDR3 nucleotide sequence: TGTGCCAGTTGGACAGGGGGCGCGACTGAAGCTTTCTTT. Translated: CASWTGGATEAFF.

This clone was counted only a few times. The J gene is TRBJ2-3, the V gene TRBV6-4, with 7 nucleotides matching TRBD2. After removal of 3 bases from V and 4 bases from J, the junction contained 1 base not matched to a gene. CDR1 is MRHNA and CDR2 is SNTAGT in the germline V gene. The CDR3 length is 13 residues. The CDR3 spells CASSEGGADTQYF. In DNA form, the CDR3 reads TGTGCCAGCAGTGAGGGGGGGGCAGATACGCAGTATTTT.

The chain uses TRBV5-6 and TRBJ2-3; D is perhaps TRBD1 (6 bases). The CDR3 sequence is 14 residues long. CDR1 SGHDT and CDR2 YYEEEE come from the germline V gene. Between the trimmed V and J ends, which lost 0 bases and 5 bases, there was a span of 10 bases. The CDR3 loop reads CASSLVRGGDTQYF. The DNA for the CDR3 is TGTGCCAGCAGCTTGGTGAGAGGGGGAGATACGCAGTATTTT.

The V call is TRBV6-6, the J call TRBJ1-1; D call uncertain. There are 11 residues in the CDR3. Germline V gives CDR1 MNHNY, CDR2 SVGAGI (reference sequence). Trimming shortened V by 4 bases and J by 10 bases, and 10 bases separated the two germline ends. The CDR3 DNA sequence: TGTGCCAGCAGTTCCCCAAATGGAGCTTTCTTT. This codes for CASSSPNGAFF.

The chain couples TRBV7-3 to TRBJ2-7; D not certain. The CDR3 length is 14 residues. The V end lost 5 bases, the J end lost 7 bases, and 18 bases lay between the germline ends. Germline V lookup: CDR1 SGHTA, CDR2 FQGTGA. The CDR3 region has the DNA TGTGCCAGCAGCCCACGGTCAGAGGCGCGGGAGCAGTACTTC. It yields the protein CASSPRSEAREQYF.

The chain is built from TRBV7-2 and TRBJ1-2, with no clear D. With 6 bases removed from V and 1 base from J, the gap between germline ends came to 12 bases. The germline V gene encodes CDR1 SGHTA and CDR2 FQGNSA. The length of the CDR3 is 14 residues. The CDR3 protein is CASSTGVYNYGYTF. The CDR3 DNA is TGTGCCAGCAGTACCGGCGTTTATAACTATGGCTACACCTTC.

This sequence joins TRBV7-9 and TRBJ1-1; D remains ambiguous. This CDR3 is built from 15 residues. Germline loops: CDR1 SEHNR, CDR2 FQNEAQ (reference sequence). The V gene lost 11 bases and the J gene lost 7 bases, with 26 bases spanning the gap. CDR3 amino acids: CASDVGGWADFEAFF. For the CDR3, the DNA is TGTGCCTCTGATGTTGGAGGGTGGGCGGACTTTGAAGCTTTCTTT.

The rearrangement joins TRBV28 to TRBJ2-6; tentatively, D is TRBD2 (5 bases). CDR1 is MDHEN and CDR2 is SYDVKM in the germline V gene. V was clipped by 6 bases and J by 1 base, with 13 bases between them. The CDR3 has 16 residues. The CDR3 DNA sequence: TGTGCCAGCAGACCCTCACTAGGATCTGGGGCCAACGTCCTGACTTTC. Amino acids: CASRPSLGSGANVLTF.